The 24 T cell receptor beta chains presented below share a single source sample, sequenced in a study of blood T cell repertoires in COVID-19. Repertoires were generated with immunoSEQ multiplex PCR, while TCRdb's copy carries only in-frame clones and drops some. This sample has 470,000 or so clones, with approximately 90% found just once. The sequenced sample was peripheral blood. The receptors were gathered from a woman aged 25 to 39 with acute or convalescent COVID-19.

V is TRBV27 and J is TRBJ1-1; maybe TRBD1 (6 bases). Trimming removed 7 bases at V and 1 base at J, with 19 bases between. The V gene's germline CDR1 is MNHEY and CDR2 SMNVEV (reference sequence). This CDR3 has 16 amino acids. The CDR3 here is CASISRTGTPNTEAFF. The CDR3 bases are TGTGCCAGCATCTCGCGAACCGGGACACCGAACACTGAAGCTTTCTTT.

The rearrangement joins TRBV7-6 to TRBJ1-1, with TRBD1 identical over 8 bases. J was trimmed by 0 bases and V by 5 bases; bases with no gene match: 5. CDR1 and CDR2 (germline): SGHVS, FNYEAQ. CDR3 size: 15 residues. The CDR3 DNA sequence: TGTGCCAGCAGCCCGAGGACAGGGTTGAACACTGAAGCTTTCTTT. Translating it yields CASSPRTGLNTEAFF.

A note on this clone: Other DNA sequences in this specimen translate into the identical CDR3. For the CDR3, the DNA is TGTGCCAGCAGACGCGACAGGAGCAATCAGCCCCAGCATTTT. This encodes CASRRDRSNQPQHF. This chain joins TRBV6-5 and TRBJ1-5; D possibly corresponds to TRBD1 (6 bases). The germline gives CDR1 MNHEY, CDR2 SVGAGI. This CDR3 is built from 14 residues. V lost 6 bases and J lost 1, with 10 bases in between.

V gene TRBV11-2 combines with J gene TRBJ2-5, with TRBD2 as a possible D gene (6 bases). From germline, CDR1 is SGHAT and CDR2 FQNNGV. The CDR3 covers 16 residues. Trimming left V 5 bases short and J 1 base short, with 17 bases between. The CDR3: CASSQNRRGIQETQYF. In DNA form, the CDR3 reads TGTGCCAGCAGCCAAAATCGCCGGGGGATCCAAGAGACCCAGTACTTC.

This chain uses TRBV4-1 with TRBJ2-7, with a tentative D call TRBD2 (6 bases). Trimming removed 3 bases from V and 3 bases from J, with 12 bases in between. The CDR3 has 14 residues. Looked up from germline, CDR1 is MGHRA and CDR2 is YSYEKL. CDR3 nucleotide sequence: TGCGCCAGCAGCCAGTTACCGGGAGTCTACGAGCAGTACTTC. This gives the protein CASSQLPGVYEQYF.

The CDR3 loop is CASSVGLTAQETQYF. The CDR3 coding sequence is TGTGCCAGCAGCGTAGGTCTAACAGCCCAAGAGACCCAGTACTTC. The chain couples TRBV9 to TRBJ2-5; no clear D. In germline, CDR1 is SGDLS, CDR2 YYNGEE. CDR3 length equals 15 residues. V dropped 0 bases and J dropped 1 base, with 10 bases sitting between them.

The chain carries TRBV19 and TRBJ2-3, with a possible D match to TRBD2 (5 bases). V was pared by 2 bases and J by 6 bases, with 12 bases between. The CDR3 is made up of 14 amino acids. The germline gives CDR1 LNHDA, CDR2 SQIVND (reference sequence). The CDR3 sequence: CASSIYSDFDTQYF. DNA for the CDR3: TGTGCCAGTAGTATATATTCGGACTTTGATACGCAGTATTTT.

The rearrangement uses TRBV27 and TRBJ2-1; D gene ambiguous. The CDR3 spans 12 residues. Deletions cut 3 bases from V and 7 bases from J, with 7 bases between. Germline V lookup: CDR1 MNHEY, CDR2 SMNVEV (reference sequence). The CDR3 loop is CASSFTPNEQFF. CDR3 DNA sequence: TGTGCCAGCAGTTTTACTCCTAATGAGCAGTTCTTC.

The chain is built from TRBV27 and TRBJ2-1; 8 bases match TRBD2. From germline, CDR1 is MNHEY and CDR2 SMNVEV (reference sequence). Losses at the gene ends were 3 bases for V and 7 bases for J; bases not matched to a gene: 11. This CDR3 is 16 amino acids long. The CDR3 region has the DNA TGTGCCAGCAGTTTGGGAGCAGCGGGGGTGGGAAATGAGCAGTTCTTC. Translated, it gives CASSLGAAGVGNEQFF.

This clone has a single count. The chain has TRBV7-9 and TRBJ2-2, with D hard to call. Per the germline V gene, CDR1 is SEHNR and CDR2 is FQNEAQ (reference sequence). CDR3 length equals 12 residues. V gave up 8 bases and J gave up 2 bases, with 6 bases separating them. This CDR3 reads CASYRNTGELFF. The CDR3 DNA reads TGTGCCAGCTACAGAAACACCGGGGAGCTGTTTTTT. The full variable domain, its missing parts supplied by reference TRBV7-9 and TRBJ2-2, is DTGVSQNPRHKITKRGQNVTFRCDPISEHNRLYWYRQTLGQGPEFLTYFQNEAQLEKSRLLSDRFSAERPKGSFSTLEIQRTEQGDSAMYLCASYRNTGELFFGEGSRLTVL.

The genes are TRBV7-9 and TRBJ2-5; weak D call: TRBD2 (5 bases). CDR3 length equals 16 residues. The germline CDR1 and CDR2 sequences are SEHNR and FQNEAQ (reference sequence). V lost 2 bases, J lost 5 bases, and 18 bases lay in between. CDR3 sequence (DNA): TGTGCCAGCAGCTTACCCTCCGAAAGCGGCCAGGAGACCCAGTACTTC. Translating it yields CASSLPSESGQETQYF.

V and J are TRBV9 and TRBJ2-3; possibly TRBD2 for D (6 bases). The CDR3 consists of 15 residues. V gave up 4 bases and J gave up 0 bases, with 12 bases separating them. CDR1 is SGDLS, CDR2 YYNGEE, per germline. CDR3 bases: TGTGCCAGCAGCCTAGATGGAGGGAGCACAGATACGCAGTATTTT. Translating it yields CASSLDGGSTDTQYF.

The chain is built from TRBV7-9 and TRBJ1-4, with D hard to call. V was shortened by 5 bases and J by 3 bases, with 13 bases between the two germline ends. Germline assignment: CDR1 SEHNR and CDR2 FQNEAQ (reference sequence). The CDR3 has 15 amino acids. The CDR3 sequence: CASSPTGGPNEKLFF. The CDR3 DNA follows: TGTGCCAGCAGCCCAACGGGAGGCCCTAATGAAAAACTGTTTTTT.

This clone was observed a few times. The CDR3 reads CASSLVSSLSEQYF. The CDR3 region has the DNA TGTGCCAGCAGCTTGGTATCTTCTCTCAGCGAGCAGTACTTC. The rearrangement joins TRBV7-8 to TRBJ2-7; D is uncertain. Trimming removed 3 bases at V and 6 bases at J, with 15 bases between. The CDR3 contains 14 residues. Germline values: CDR1 SGHVS, CDR2 FQNEAQ.

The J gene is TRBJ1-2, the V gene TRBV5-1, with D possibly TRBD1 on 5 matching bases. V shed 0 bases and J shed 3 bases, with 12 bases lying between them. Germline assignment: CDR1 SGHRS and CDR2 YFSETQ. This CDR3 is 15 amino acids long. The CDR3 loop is CASSLDPGIHYGYTF. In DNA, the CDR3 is TGCGCCAGCAGCTTGGATCCAGGGATACACTATGGCTACACCTTC. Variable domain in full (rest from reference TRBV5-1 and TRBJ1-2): KAGVTQTPRYLIKTRGQQVTLSCSPISGHRSVSWYQQTPGQGLQFLFEYFSETQRNKGNFPGRFSGRQFSNSRSEMNVSTLELGDSALYLCASSLDPGIHYGYTFGSGTRLTVV.

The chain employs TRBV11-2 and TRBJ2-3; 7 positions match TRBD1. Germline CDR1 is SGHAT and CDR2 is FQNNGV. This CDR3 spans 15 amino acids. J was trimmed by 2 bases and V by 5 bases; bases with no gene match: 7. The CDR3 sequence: CASSKTGTDTDTQYF. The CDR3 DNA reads TGTGCCAGCAGCAAAACCGGGACAGACACAGATACGCAGTATTTT.

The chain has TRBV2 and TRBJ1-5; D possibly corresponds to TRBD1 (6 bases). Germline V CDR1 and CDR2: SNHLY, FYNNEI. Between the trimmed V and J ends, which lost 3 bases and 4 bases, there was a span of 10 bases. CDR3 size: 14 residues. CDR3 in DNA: TGTGCCAGCAGTGACAGGGGTCGAAATCAGCCCCAGCATTTT. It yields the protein CASSDRGRNQPQHF.

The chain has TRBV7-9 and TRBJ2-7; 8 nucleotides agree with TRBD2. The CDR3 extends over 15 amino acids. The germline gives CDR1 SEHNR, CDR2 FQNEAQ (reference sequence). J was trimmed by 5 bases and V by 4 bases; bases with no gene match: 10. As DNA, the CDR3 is TGTGCCAGCAGCTCAGTCGTACGGGGGGGTAACGAGCAGTACTTC. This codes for CASSSVVRGGNEQYF.

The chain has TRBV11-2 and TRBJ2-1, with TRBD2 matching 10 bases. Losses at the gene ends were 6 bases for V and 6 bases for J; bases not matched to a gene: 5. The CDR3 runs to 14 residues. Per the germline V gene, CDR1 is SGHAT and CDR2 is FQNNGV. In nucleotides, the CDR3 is TGTGCCAGCAGGAAGGTAGCGGGGGGCAATGAGCAGTTCTTC. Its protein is CASRKVAGGNEQFF.

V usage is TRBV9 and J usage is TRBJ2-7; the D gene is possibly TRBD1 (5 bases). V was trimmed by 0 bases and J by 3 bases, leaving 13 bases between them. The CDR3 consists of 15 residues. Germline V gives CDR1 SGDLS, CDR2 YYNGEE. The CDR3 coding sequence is TGTGCCAGCAGCGTAGCCCCAGGGTCAGACTACGAGCAGTACTTC. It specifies CASSVAPGSDYEQYF.

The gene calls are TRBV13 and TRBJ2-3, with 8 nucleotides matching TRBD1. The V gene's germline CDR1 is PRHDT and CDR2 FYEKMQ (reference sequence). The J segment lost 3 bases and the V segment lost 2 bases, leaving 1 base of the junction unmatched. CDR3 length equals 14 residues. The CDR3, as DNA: TGTGCCAGCAGCTTACGACAGGGGACAGATACGCAGTATTTT. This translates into CASSLRQGTDTQYF.

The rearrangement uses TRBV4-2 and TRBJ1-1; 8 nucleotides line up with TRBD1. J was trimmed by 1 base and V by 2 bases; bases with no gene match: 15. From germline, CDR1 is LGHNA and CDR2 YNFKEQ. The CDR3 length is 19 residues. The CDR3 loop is CASSQQVVPQGAQNTEAFF. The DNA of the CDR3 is TGTGCCAGCAGCCAACAAGTGGTCCCGCAGGGGGCACAGAACACTGAAGCTTTCTTT.

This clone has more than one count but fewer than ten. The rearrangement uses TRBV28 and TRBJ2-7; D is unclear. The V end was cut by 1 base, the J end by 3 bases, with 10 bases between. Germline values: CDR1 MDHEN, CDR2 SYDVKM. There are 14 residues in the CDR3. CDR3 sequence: CASSLFWQDYEQYF. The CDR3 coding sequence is TGTGCCAGCAGTTTATTTTGGCAGGACTACGAGCAGTACTTC.

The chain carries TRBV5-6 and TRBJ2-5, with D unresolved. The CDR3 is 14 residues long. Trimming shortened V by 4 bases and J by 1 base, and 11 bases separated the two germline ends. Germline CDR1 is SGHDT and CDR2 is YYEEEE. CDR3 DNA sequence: TGTGCCAGCAGCGCGCAGACAATCCAAGAGACCCAGTACTTC. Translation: CASSAQTIQETQYF.